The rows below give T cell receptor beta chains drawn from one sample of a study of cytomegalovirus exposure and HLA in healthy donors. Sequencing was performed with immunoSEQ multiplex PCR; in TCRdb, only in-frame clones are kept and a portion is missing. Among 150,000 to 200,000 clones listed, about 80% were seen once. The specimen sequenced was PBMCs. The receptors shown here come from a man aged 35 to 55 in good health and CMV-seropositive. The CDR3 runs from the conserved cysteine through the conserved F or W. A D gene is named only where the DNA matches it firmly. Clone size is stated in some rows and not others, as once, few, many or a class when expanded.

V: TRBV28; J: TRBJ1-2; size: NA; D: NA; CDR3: CASSRLSYTF; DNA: TGTGCCAGCAGTCGGTTGAGCTACACCTTC
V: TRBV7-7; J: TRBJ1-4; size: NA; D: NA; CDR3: CASSLGLNEKLFF; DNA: TGTGCTAGCAGCTTGGGCTTGAATGAAAAACTGTTTTTT
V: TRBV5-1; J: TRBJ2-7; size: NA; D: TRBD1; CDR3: CASSQGDGPYEQYF; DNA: TGCGCCAGCAGCCAGGGGGACGGACCCTACGAGCAGTACTTC
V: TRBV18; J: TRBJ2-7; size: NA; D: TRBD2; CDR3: CASSPRTSDAYEQYF; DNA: TGTGCCAGCTCACCAAGGACTAGCGACGCTTACGAGCAGTACTTC
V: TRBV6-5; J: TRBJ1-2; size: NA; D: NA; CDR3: CASSRSGNYGYTF; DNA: TGTGCCAGCAGTAGATCGGGGAACTATGGCTACACCTTC
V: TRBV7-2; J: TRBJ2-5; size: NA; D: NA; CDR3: CASSRGGETQYF; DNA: TGTGCCAGCAGCCGTGGAGGCGAGACCCAGTACTTC
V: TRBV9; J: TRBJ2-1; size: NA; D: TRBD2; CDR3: CASSVLAGPYNEQFF; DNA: TGTGCCAGCAGCGTATTAGCGGGTCCCTACAATGAGCAGTTCTTC
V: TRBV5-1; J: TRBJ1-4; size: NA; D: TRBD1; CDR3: CASSSDRGDEKLFF; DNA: TGCGCCAGCAGCTCGGACAGGGGGGATGAAAAACTGTTTTTT
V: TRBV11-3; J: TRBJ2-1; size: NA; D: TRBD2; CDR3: CASSLSLAAYNEQFF; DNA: TGTGCCAGCAGCTTAAGCCTAGCGGCCTACAATGAGCAGTTCTTC
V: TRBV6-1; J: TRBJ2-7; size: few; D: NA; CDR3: CASSEPSGDPYEQYF; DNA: TGTGCCAGCAGTGAACCCTCGGGGGATCCCTACGAGCAGTACTTC
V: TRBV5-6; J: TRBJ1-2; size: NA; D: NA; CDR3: CASSAGVGGYTF; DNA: TGTGCCAGCAGCGCGGGGGTCGGTGGCTACACCTTC
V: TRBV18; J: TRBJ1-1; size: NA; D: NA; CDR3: CASSTDRSRAFF; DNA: TGTGCCAGCTCAACTGATAGATCGCGGGCTTTCTTT
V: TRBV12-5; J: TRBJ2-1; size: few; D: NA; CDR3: CASGFMSRGGTSYNEQFF; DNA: TGTGCTAGTGGTTTTATGTCCCGTGGAGGGACCTCCTACAATGAGCAGTTCTTC
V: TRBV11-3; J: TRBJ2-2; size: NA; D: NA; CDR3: CASSFPEAYTGELFF; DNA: TGTGCCAGCAGCTTTCCGGAAGCGTACACCGGGGAGCTGTTTTTT
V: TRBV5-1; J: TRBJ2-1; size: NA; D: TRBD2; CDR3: CASSSGLAGGPRNEQFF; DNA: TGCGCCAGCAGCAGCGGACTAGCGGGAGGGCCAAGGAATGAGCAGTTCTTC
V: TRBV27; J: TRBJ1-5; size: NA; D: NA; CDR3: CASSLLQGMNQPQHF; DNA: TGTGCCAGCAGTTTACTTCAGGGAATGAATCAGCCCCAGCATTTT
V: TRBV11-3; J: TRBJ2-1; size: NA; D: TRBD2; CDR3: CASSSHLLTSGRANEQFF; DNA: TGTGCCAGCAGCTCCCACTTGTTGACTAGCGGGAGGGCGAATGAGCAGTTCTTC
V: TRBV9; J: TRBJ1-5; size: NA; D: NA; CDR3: CASSATDSNQPQHF; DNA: TGTGCCAGCAGCGCGACAGATAGCAATCAGCCTCAGCATTTT
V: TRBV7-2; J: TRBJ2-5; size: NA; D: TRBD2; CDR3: CASSRRLAGEETQYF; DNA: TGTGCCAGCAGCCGCAGACTAGCGGGAGAAGAGACCCAGTACTTC
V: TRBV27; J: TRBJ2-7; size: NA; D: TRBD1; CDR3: CASSGADRVGEQYF; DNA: TGTGCCAGCAGTGGGGCTGACAGGGTCGGCGAGCAGTACTTC
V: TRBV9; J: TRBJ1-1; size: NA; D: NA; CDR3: CASSVSSQGYTEAFF; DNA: TGTGCCAGCAGCGTAAGTTCGCAGGGGTACACTGAAGCTTTCTTT
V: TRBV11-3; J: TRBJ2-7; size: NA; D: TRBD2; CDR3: CASSLDPSGRSSYEQYF; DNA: TGTGCCAGCAGCTTAGACCCTAGCGGGAGGAGTTCCTACGAGCAGTACTTC
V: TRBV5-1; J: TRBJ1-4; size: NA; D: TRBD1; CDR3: CASSKGGQPPGLFF; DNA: TGCGCCAGCAGCAAGGGGGGACAGCCGCCGGGGCTGTTTTTT
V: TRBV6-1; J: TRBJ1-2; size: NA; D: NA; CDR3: CASMWEDYGYTF; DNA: TGTGCCAGCATGTGGGAGGACTATGGCTACACCTTC
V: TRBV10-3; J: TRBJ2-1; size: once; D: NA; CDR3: CAISGWIQGHNEQFF; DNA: TGTGCCATCAGTGGTTGGATCCAGGGCCACAATGAGCAGTTCTTC
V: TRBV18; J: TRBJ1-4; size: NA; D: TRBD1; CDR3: CASSDQGAAATNEKLFF; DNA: TGTGCCAGCTCAGACCAGGGGGCAGCCGCAACTAATGAAAAACTGTTTTTT